Shown below are 32 T cell receptor beta chains from a single sample sequenced in a study of blood T cell repertoires in COVID-19. The assay was immunoSEQ multiplex PCR, and TCRdb's table has in-frame clones only and misses some. The data show roughly 140,000 clones, 81% seen once. The specimen was peripheral blood. The receptor source for this set is a human donor in a cohort sampled during active COVID-19.

The rearrangement uses TRBV6-5 and TRBJ1-6; TRBD1 might be the D (5 bases). CDR1 MNHEY and CDR2 SVGAGI come from the germline V gene. With 6 bases removed from V and 7 bases from J, the gap between germline ends came to 13 bases. The CDR3 is 14 amino acids. CDR3 nucleotides: TGTGCCAGCAGCTTGACGGGGGGAAATTCACCCCTCCACTTT. This codes for CASSLTGGNSPLHF.

The V call is TRBV4-1, the J call TRBJ2-6, with a weak D call TRBD1 (6 bases). The CDR3 spans 17 residues. Germline CDR1 reads MGHRA; CDR2 reads YSYEKL. V was trimmed by 3 bases and J by 0 bases, leaving 12 bases between them. CDR3 protein: CASSQATDSSGANVLTF. CDR3 nucleotide sequence: TGCGCCAGCAGCCAGGCCACGGACAGCTCTGGGGCCAACGTCCTGACTTTC.

Regarding this clone: Additional DNA sequences in this sample encode the identical CDR3. V and J are TRBV5-1 and TRBJ2-7; unclear D gene. Trimming took off 2 bases at V and 1 base at J, with 7 bases between the two ends. CDR1 and CDR2 from the germline V gene are SGHRS and YFSETQ. The CDR3 has 13 residues. This chain's CDR3 is CASSLATSYEQYF. The CDR3, as DNA: TGCGCCAGCAGCTTAGCTACTTCCTACGAGCAGTACTTC.

As regards this clone: This sample also contains other DNA sequences that code for the same CDR3. V and J are TRBV28 and TRBJ1-5; no clear D. V lost 2 bases, J lost 7 bases, and 3 bases lay in between. CDR3 length equals 11 residues. CDR1 MDHEN and CDR2 SYDVKM come from the germline V gene. As DNA, the CDR3 is TGTGCCAGCAGTTTAGAGCAGCCCCAGCATTTT. It is translated as CASSLEQPQHF.

The chain has TRBV7-2 and TRBJ1-1, with 10 bases that match TRBD1. Germline V lookup: CDR1 SGHTA, CDR2 FQGNSA. The CDR3 covers 15 residues. V was clipped by 5 bases and J by 5 bases; unmatched bases: 8. The CDR3 spells CASSVSDRGRTEAFF. As DNA, the CDR3 is TGTGCCAGCAGCGTAAGCGACAGGGGGCGAACTGAAGCTTTCTTT.

The chain joins TRBV18 to TRBJ2-7; 8 bases match TRBD1. V lost 1 base and J lost 0; bases outside the gene matches: 5. The CDR3 runs to 16 residues. Germline assignment: CDR1 KGHSH and CDR2 LQKENI. The CDR3 sequence: CASSPQSGGSSYEQYF. CDR3 nucleotides: TGTGCCAGCTCACCACAGTCAGGGGGCAGCTCCTACGAGCAGTACTTC.

Here the CDR3 DNA reads TGTGCCAGCAGCAAAGCCCTAGCGGGAGGCCGCTACGAGCAGTACTTC. Translated, it gives CASSKALAGGRYEQYF. The chain couples TRBV21-1 to TRBJ2-7; the table's TRBD2 call for D was not verified on the DNA. TRBV21-1 is marked as a pseudogene. This CDR3 contains 16 residues.

V is TRBV18 and J is TRBJ2-3; TRBD2 aligns across 11 bases. V lost 0 bases to trimming and J lost 4 bases; unmatched junction nucleotides: 0. CDR3 size: 15 residues. Germline assignment: CDR1 KGHSH and CDR2 LQKENI. CDR3 in amino acids: CASSPPSGRADTQYF. The DNA for the CDR3 is TGTGCCAGCTCACCACCTAGCGGGAGGGCAGATACGCAGTATTTT.

This clone occurred a few times. The CDR3 sequence: CASSKLDRGLKSGELFF. In DNA form, the CDR3 reads TGTGCCAGCAGCAAACTCGACAGGGGGCTTAAGTCCGGGGAGCTGTTTTTT. The chain employs TRBV27 and TRBJ2-2; 10 bases are shared with TRBD1. The CDR3 sequence is 17 residues long. Germline CDR1 MNHEY, CDR2 SMNVEV (reference sequence). V was pared by 6 bases and J by 6 bases, with 13 bases of the junction left unmatched.

The rearrangement links TRBV19 to TRBJ2-7, with TRBD1 identical over 9 bases. This CDR3 has 14 residues. Germline loops: CDR1 LNHDA, CDR2 SQIVND (reference sequence). Trimming took 5 bases from V and 3 from J; bases not matched to a gene: 5. The DNA for the CDR3 is TGTGCCAGTAGTTCCCCGGACAGGGGCTACGAGCAGTACTTC. Translated, it gives CASSSPDRGYEQYF.

The chain is built from TRBV4-3 and TRBJ2-7, with D unclear. V was clipped by 3 bases and J by 6 bases, with 12 bases between them. The CDR3 consists of 13 residues. The germline V gene encodes CDR1 LGHNA and CDR2 YSLEER. The CDR3 DNA follows: TGCGCCAGCAGCCAGAGCCTAGTCTCCGAGCAGTACTTC. Amino acids: CASSQSLVSEQYF.

This clone was picked up one time. As DNA, the CDR3 is TGCGCCAGCAATTCCGTCGGGGTCGGCTCCTACGAGCAGTACTTC. As protein: CASNSVGVGSYEQYF. This sequence joins TRBV5-1 and TRBJ2-7; a weak D match, TRBD2 (5 bases). The CDR3 sequence is 15 residues long. The V end lost 6 bases, the J end lost 0 bases, and 16 bases lay between the germline ends. CDR1 SGHRS and CDR2 YFSETQ come from the germline V gene.

The sample holds one count of this clone. The genes are TRBV6-2 or TRBV6-3 and TRBJ1-4; 8 bases line up with TRBD1. The CDR3 runs to 17 residues. Per germline, CDR1 MNHEY and CDR2 SVGEGT. Trimming removed 2 bases from V and 7 bases from J; junction bases left unmatched: 12. Written as DNA, the CDR3 is TGTGCCAGCAGTTACGGACAGGGAGGGCGGTTTCGTGAAAAACTGTTTTTT. Residues: CASSYGQGGRFREKLFF.

The chain is built from TRBV7-2 and TRBJ1-2, with 12 bases identical to TRBD1. Germline trimming cut 0 bases from V and 4 bases from J; bases unmatched to any gene: 3. The germline V gene has CDR1 SGHTA and CDR2 FQGNSA. The CDR3 totals 16 residues. The CDR3 region is CASSLAGQGAGYGYTF. The DNA of the CDR3 is TGTGCCAGCAGCTTAGCGGGACAGGGGGCGGGCTATGGCTACACCTTC.

The chain uses TRBV5-1 and TRBJ2-3; 7 bases map to TRBD1. This CDR3 region has 15 residues. V lost 1 base and J lost 1; bases outside the gene matches: 3. Germline CDR1 reads SGHRS; CDR2 reads YFSETQ. The CDR3 DNA sequence: TGCGCCAGCAGCTTGCAGACAGGGCGCACAGATACGCAGTATTTT. Its protein product is CASSLQTGRTDTQYF.

This chain connects TRBV20-1 to TRBJ2-7; 13 nucleotides match TRBD2. Germline V gives CDR1 DFQATT, CDR2 SNEGSKA (reference sequence). This CDR3 spans 16 amino acids. J gave up 7 bases and V 3 bases, and 12 bases lay outside the gene matches. The CDR3 DNA sequence: TGCAGTGCTAGTTCAACTAGCGGGAGGGCCCGGGGGGAGCAGTACTTC. It yields the protein CSASSTSGRARGEQYF.

The chain joins TRBV4-2 to TRBJ2-7; TRBD1 might be the D (5 bases). Looked up from germline, CDR1 is LGHNA and CDR2 is YNFKEQ. V gave up 2 bases and J gave up 6 bases, with 11 bases separating them. CDR3 size: 13 residues. Written as DNA, the CDR3 is TGTGCCAGCAGCCAACAAACAGGCTCCGAGCAGTACTTC. This translates into CASSQQTGSEQYF.

The chain links TRBV7-9 to TRBJ2-1; D may be TRBD1 (6 bases). The CDR3 has 18 amino acids. Germline-derived CDR1 and CDR2 are SEHNR and FQNEAQ (reference sequence). Between the trimmed V and J ends, which lost 5 bases and 3 bases, there was a span of 23 bases. CDR3 region: CASSPQLNRVRYYNEQFF. CDR3 in DNA: TGTGCCAGCAGCCCGCAATTAAACAGGGTCCGATACTACAATGAGCAGTTCTTC.

This sequence joins TRBV4-3 and TRBJ1-2; D uncertain. The CDR3 is made up of 16 amino acids. Per germline, CDR1 LGHNA and CDR2 YSLEER. V shed 1 base and J shed 4 bases, with 16 bases lying between them. The CDR3 loop is CASSQGAFPAAYGYTF. CDR3 bases: TGCGCCAGCAGCCAAGGGGCGTTTCCAGCCGCCTATGGCTACACCTTC.

As DNA, the CDR3 is TGTGCCAGCAGTGACCGGGACAGACTTTCCTACGAGCAGTACTTC. Its protein is CASSDRDRLSYEQYF. The V gene is TRBV6-1, the J gene TRBJ2-7; 7 nucleotides match TRBD1. Germline values: CDR1 MNHNS, CDR2 SASEGT. CDR3 length: 15 amino acids. V shed 3 bases and J 1 base; nucleotides not matched to a gene: 6.

Here the CDR3 DNA reads TGTGCCAGCAGTTTAGATGCAGGAGGTCCCTACAATGAGCAGTTCTTC. This translates into CASSLDAGGPYNEQFF. The gene calls are TRBV28 and TRBJ2-1; TRBD2 might be the D (5 bases). CDR1 is MDHEN, CDR2 SYDVKM, per germline. The CDR3 totals 16 residues. V was cut by 2 bases and J by 2 bases, with 13 bases left in between.

V is TRBV14 and J is TRBJ2-1; TRBD1 matches at 8 bases. The V gene's germline CDR1 is SGHDN and CDR2 FVKESK. V trimming: 5 bases; J trimming: 8 bases; junction bases outside the gene matches: 17. This CDR3 has 17 amino acids. DNA for the CDR3: TGTGCCAGCAGCAACTTATTTACCGGGACAGGAGTAGATGAGCAGTTCTTC. As protein: CASSNLFTGTGVDEQFF.

This clone was counted between two and nine times. Here the CDR3 DNA reads TGCGCCAGCAGTGAACGGCTAGCGGGACGCGAGCAGTACTTC. Translation: CASSERLAGREQYF. The V call is TRBV10-1, the J call TRBJ2-7, with 9 bases fitting TRBD2. This CDR3 spans 14 amino acids. The ends lost 3 bases at V and 6 bases at J; junction bases unmatched: 6. CDR1 WNHNN and CDR2 SYGVQD come from the germline V gene (reference sequence).

This clone showed up just once. The CDR3 protein is CASSPNPTGEVNEQYF. The CDR3 nucleotides are TGTGCCAGCAGCCCCAACCCGACAGGGGAGGTCAACGAGCAGTACTTC. This sequence joins TRBV7-3 and TRBJ2-7; TRBD1 agrees at 8 bases. After removal of 5 bases from V and 5 bases from J, the junction contained 14 bases not matched to a gene. Germline CDR1 reads SGHTA; CDR2 reads FQGTGA. The CDR3 runs 16 residues.

About this clone itself: Other DNA sequences in this sample translate to the same CDR3. The J gene is TRBJ2-7, the V gene TRBV27; TRBD1 aligns across 7 bases. The CDR3 consists of 15 residues. V shed 5 bases, J shed 2 bases, and the junction held 9 bases outside the gene matches. Germline assignment: CDR1 MNHEY and CDR2 SMNVEV (reference sequence). The CDR3 region is CASSPRQGITYEQYF. The DNA of the CDR3 is TGTGCCAGCAGTCCACGACAGGGAATCACCTACGAGCAGTACTTC.

The rearrangement uses TRBV27 and TRBJ2-5; maybe TRBD2 (5 bases). V lost 3 bases, J lost 1 base, and 15 bases lay in between. Per the germline V gene, CDR1 is MNHEY and CDR2 is SMNVEV (reference sequence). The CDR3 is 16 residues long. CDR3 bases: TGTGCCAGCAGTTTTTCTCCCTCCGCGGGCCAAGAGACCCAGTACTTC. Its translation: CASSFSPSAGQETQYF.

A note on this clone: The sample carries other DNA sequences with the same CDR3. The chain recombines TRBV2 with TRBJ1-5; D possibly corresponds to TRBD1 (5 bases). The germline V and J ends were trimmed by 6 bases and 6 bases, with 12 bases remaining between them. The CDR3 runs to 13 residues. CDR1 is SNHLY and CDR2 is FYNNEI in the germline V gene. The CDR3 reads CASRGRGSQPQHF. The DNA of the CDR3 is TGTGCCAGCAGGGGTAGGGGAAGTCAGCCCCAGCATTTT.

The rearrangement links TRBV2 to TRBJ1-1; possibly TRBD1 for D (6 bases). Trimming removed 6 bases from V and 0 bases from J, with 8 bases in between. Germline V gene sequence: CDR1 SNHLY, CDR2 FYNNEI. The CDR3 is made up of 13 amino acids. Written as DNA, the CDR3 is TGTGCCAGCAGGGACAGCTTGAACACTGAAGCTTTCTTT. Amino acids: CASRDSLNTEAFF. Full variable domain (missing parts from reference TRBV2 and TRBJ1-1): EPEVTQTPSHQVTQMGQEVILRCVPISNHLYFYWYRQILGQKVEFLVSFYNNEISEKSEIFDDQFSVERPDGSNFTLKIRSTKLEDSAMYFCASRDSLNTEAFFGQGTRLTVV.

This chain connects TRBV27 to TRBJ2-1; the match to TRBD2 covers 9 bases. Germline V gives CDR1 MNHEY, CDR2 SMNVEV (reference sequence). Unmatched junction bases numbered 13, after V lost 3 bases and J lost 4 bases. CDR3 length: 18 residues. The CDR3 bases are TGTGCCAGCAGTTTCCTAGCGGGAAAGGGGGGTTTGTACAATGAGCAGTTCTTC. This translates into CASSFLAGKGGLYNEQFF.

This chain's CDR3 is CSVFLRDYGYTF. CDR3 DNA: TGCAGCGTTTTTCTCAGGGACTATGGCTACACCTTC. V and J are TRBV29-1 and TRBJ1-2, with a weak D call TRBD1 (5 bases). The CDR3 sequence is 12 residues long. Trimming took 5 bases from V and 3 from J, leaving 10 bases between them. Germline V CDR1 and CDR2: SQVTM, ANQGSEA.

This clone was seen once. The rearrangement joins TRBV18 to TRBJ2-1; TRBD1 matches 11 bases. With 3 bases clipped from V and 9 bases from J, the junction kept 13 bases outside the gene matches. The V gene's germline CDR1 is KGHSH and CDR2 LQKENI. The CDR3 contains 17 residues. The CDR3 DNA reads as TGTGCCAGCTCACCCTCCTTCGGGACAGGGGGTATGGGTGAGCAGTTCTTC. Translated, it gives CASSPSFGTGGMGEQFF.

This clone was seen more than once but under ten times. The chain links TRBV12-1 to TRBJ2-2; the table names TRBD1, a call not compared with the DNA. TRBV12-1 is a listed pseudogene. The CDR3 is 16 residues long. DNA of the CDR3: TGTGCCAGCAGCTTTGCAAGGACAGGAGGAACCGGGGAGCTGTTTTTT. This sequence encodes CASSFARTGGTGELFF.